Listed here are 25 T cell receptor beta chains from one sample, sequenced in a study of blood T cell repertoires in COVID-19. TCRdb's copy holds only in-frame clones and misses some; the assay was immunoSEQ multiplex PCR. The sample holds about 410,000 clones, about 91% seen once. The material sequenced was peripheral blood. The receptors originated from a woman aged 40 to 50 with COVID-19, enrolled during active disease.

CDR3 loop: CASSRPVPAGTGYTF. The CDR3, as DNA: TGTGCCAGCAGCCGCCCGGTCCCGGCAGGGACAGGCTACACCTTC. The gene calls are TRBV7-2 and TRBJ1-2; possible D gene TRBD1, 6 bases. V was trimmed by 5 bases and J by 8 bases, leaving 21 bases between them. Germline CDR1 reads SGHTA; CDR2 reads FQGNSA. This CDR3 is 15 amino acids long. Filled out from reference TRBV7-2 and TRBJ1-2, the complete variable domain reads GAGVSQSPSNKVTEKGKDVELRCDPISGHTALYWYRQSLGQGLEFLIYFQGNSAPDKSGLPSDRFSAERTGGSVSTLTIQRTQQEDSAVYLCASSRPVPAGTGYTFGSGTRLTVV.

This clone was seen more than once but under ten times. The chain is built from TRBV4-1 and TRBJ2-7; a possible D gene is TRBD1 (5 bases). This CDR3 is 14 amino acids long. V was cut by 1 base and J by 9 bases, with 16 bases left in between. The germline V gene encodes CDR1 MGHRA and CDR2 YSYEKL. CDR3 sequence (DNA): TGCGCCAGCAGCCAAGGAGGCATCGAGCAGGGGCAGTACTTC. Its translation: CASSQGGIEQGQYF.

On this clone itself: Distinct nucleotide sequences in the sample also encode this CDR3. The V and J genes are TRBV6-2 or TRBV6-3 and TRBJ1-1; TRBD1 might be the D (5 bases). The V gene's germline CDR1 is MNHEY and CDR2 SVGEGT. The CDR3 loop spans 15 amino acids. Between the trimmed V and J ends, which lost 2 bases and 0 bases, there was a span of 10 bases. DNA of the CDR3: TGTGCCAGCAGTTACGCGGGACGGGTGAACACTGAAGCTTTCTTT. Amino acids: CASSYAGRVNTEAFF.

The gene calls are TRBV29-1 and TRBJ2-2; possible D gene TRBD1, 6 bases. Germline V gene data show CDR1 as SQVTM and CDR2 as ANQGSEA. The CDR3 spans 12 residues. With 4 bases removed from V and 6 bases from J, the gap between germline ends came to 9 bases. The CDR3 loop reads CSVGTVAGELFF. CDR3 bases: TGCAGCGTTGGGACAGTAGCCGGGGAGCTGTTTTTT.

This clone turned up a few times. DNA of the CDR3: TGTGCCAGCAGCCCCTGGACTGGGGGCAAATACGAGCAGTACTTC. This translates into CASSPWTGGKYEQYF. The V gene is TRBV7-9, the J gene TRBJ2-7; D perhaps matches TRBD1 (6 bases). This CDR3 is built from 15 residues. The ends were cut back, 5 bases at V and 4 bases at J, with 18 bases in the middle. Germline values: CDR1 SEHNR, CDR2 FQNEAQ (reference sequence).

In nucleotides, the CDR3 is TGTGCCAGCAGTCTCAGGGGGGACACTGAAGCTTTCTTT. Residues: CASSLRGDTEAFF. The J gene is TRBJ1-1, the V gene TRBV2; 7 bases are a match to TRBD1. CDR1 is SNHLY and CDR2 is FYNNEI in the germline V gene. V dropped 5 bases and J dropped 3; count of bases not matched to a gene: 3. There are 13 residues in the CDR3.

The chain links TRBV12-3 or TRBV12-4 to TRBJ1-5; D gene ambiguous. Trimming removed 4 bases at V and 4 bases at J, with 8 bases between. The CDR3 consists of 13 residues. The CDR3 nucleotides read TGTGCCAGCAGTTCACAAACGAATCAGCCCCAGCATTTT. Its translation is CASSSQTNQPQHF.

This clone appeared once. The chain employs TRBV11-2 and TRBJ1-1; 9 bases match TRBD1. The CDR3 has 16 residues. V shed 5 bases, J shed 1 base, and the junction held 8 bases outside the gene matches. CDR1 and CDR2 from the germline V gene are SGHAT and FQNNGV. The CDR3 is CASSRTGTGWNTEAFF. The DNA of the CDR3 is TGTGCCAGCAGCCGGACAGGGACAGGGTGGAACACTGAAGCTTTCTTT.

The CDR3 region is CASLKQGNEKLFF. The CDR3, as DNA: TGTGCCAGTCTAAAACAGGGGAATGAAAAACTGTTTTTT. The genes are TRBV28 and TRBJ1-4; 7 bases map to TRBD1. Germline CDR1 MDHEN, CDR2 SYDVKM. Losses at the gene ends were 9 bases for V and 5 bases for J; bases not matched to a gene: 6. The CDR3 has 13 residues.

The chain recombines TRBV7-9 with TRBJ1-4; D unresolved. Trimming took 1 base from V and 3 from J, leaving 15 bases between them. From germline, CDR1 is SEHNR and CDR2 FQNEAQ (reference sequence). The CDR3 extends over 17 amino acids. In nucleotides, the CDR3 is TGTGCCAGCAGCTTAGGTCCAATAAACTCACCTAATGAAAAACTGTTTTTT. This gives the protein CASSLGPINSPNEKLFF.

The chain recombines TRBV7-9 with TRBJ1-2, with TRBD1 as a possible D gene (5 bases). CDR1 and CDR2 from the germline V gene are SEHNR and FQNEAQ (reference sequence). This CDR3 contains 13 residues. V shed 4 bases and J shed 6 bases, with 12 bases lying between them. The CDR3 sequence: CASSSGTPDGYTF. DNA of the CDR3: TGTGCCAGCAGCTCGGGGACTCCAGATGGCTACACCTTC.

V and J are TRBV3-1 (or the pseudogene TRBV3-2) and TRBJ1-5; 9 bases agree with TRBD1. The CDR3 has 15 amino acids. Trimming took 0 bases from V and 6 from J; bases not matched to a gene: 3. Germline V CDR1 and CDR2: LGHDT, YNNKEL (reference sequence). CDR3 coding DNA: TGTGCCAGCAGCCAAGAAAGGACAGGGGTTCAGCCCCAGCATTTT. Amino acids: CASSQERTGVQPQHF.

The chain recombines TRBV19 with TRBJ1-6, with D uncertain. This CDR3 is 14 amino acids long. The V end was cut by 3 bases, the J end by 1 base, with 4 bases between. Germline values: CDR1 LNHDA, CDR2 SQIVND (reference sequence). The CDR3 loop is CASSILSYNSPLHF. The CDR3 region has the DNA TGTGCCAGTAGTATTTTATCCTATAATTCACCCCTCCACTTT.

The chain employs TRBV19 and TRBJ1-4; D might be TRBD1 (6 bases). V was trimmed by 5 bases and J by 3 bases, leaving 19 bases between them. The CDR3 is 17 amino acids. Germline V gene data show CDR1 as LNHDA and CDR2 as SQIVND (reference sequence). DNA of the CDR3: TGTGCCAGTAGTCAGCGGGGCAGGGGATCCCCTAATGAAAAACTGTTTTTT. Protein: CASSQRGRGSPNEKLFF.

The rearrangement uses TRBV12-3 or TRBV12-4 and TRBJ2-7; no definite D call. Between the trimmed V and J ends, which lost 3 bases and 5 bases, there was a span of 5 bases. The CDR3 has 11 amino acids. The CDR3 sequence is CASSFFDEQYF. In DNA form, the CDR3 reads TGTGCCAGCAGTTTTTTCGACGAGCAGTACTTC.

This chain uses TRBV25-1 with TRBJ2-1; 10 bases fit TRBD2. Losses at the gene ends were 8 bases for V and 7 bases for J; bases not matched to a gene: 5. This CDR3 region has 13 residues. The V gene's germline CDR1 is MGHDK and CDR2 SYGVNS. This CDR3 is CASSGTSDNEQFF. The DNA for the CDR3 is TGTGCCAGCTCCGGGACTAGCGATAATGAGCAGTTCTTC.

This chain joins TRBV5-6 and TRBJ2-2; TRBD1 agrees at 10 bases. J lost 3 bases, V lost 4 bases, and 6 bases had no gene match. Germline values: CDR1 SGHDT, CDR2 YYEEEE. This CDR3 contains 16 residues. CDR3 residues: CASSPPGTGDTGELFF. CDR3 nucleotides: TGTGCCAGCAGCCCCCCAGGGACAGGGGACACCGGGGAGCTGTTTTTT. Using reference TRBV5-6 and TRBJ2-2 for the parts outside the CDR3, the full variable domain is DAGVTQSPTHLIKTRGQQVTLRCSPKSGHDTVSWYQQALGQGPQFIFQYYEEEERQRGNFPDRFSGHQFPNYSSELNVNALLLGDSALYLCASSPPGTGDTGELFFGEGSRLTVL.

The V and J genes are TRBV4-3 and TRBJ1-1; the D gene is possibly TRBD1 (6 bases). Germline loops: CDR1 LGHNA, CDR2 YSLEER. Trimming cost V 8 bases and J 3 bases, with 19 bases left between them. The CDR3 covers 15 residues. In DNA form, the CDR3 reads TGCGCCAGCCGCCGAGGGGGGGTGGAGGACACTGAAGCTTTCTTT. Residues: CASRRGGVEDTEAFF.

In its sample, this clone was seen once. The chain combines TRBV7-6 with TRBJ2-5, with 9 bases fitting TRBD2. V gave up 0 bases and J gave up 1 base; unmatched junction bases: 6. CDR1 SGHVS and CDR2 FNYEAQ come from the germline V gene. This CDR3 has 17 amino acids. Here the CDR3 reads CASSLAPAGGLQETQYF. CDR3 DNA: TGTGCCAGCAGCTTAGCGCCGGCGGGAGGGCTCCAAGAGACCCAGTACTTC.

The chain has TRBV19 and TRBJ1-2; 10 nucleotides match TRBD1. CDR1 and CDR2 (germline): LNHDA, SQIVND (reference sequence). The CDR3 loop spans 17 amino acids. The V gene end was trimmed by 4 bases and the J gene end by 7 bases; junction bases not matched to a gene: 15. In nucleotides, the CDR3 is TGTGCCAGTAGTACGACAGGGGGCGCGGCCTCGTTGGGTGGCTACACCTTC. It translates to CASSTTGGAASLGGYTF.

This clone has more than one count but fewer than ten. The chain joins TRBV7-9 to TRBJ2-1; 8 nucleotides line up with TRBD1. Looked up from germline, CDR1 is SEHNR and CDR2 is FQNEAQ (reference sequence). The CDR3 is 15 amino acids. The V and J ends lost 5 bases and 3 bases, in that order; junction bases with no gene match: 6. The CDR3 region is CASSRGQGNYNEQFF. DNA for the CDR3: TGTGCCAGCAGCCGCGGACAGGGAAACTACAATGAGCAGTTCTTC.

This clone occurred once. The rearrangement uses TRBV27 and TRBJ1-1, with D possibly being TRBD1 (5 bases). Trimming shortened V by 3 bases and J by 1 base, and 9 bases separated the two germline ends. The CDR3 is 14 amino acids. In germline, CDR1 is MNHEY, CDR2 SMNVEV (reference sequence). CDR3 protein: CASSFTQGNTEAFF. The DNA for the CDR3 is TGTGCCAGCAGTTTTACCCAGGGGAACACTGAAGCTTTCTTT.

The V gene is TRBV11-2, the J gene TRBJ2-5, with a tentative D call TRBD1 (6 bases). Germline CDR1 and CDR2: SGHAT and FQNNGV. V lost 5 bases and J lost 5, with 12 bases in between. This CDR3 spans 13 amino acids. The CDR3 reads CASSQWGLETQYF. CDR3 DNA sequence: TGTGCCAGCAGCCAATGGGGGCTGGAGACCCAGTACTTC.

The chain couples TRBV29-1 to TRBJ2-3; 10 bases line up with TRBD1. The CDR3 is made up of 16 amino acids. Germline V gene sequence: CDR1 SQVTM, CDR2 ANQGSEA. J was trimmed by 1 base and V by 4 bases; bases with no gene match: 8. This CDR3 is CSVGGGQGVGTDTQYF. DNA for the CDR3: TGCAGCGTTGGGGGAGGACAGGGGGTTGGCACAGATACGCAGTATTTT.

CDR3 nucleotide sequence: TGTGCCAGCAGCCTAGCGGGGGCCTCCTACAATGAGCAGTTCTTC. Its translation: CASSLAGASYNEQFF. The V call is TRBV7-3, the J call TRBJ2-1, with 10 bases identical to TRBD2. Germline V gene lookup returns CDR1 SGHTA and CDR2 FQGTGA. The length of the CDR3 is 15 residues. V lost 5 bases and J lost 0; bases outside the gene matches: 1.